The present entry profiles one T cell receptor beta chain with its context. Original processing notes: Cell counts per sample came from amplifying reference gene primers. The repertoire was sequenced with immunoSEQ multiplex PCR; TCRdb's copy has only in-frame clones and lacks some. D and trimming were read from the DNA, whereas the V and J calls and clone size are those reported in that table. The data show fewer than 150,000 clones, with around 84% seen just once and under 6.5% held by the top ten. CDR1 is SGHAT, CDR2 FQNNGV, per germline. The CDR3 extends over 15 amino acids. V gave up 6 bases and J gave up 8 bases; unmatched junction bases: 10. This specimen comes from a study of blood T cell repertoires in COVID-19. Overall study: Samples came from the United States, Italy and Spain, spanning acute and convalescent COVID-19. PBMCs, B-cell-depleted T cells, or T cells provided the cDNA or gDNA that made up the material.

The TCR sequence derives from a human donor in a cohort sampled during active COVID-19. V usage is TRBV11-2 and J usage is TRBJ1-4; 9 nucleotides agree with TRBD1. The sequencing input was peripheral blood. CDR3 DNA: TGTGCCAGCAGACGAACAGGGGGCATGGGGGAAAAACTGTTTTTT. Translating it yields CASRRTGGMGEKLFF.